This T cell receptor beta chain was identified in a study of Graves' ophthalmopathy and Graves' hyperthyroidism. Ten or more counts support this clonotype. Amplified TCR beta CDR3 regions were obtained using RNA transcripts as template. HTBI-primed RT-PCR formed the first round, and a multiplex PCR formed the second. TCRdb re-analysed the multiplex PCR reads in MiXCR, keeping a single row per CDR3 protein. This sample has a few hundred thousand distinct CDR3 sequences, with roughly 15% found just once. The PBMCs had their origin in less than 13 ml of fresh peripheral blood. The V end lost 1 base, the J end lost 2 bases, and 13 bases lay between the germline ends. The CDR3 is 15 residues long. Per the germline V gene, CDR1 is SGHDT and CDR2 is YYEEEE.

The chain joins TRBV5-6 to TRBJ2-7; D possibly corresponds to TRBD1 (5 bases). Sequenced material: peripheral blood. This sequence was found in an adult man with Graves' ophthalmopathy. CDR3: CASSLNIGHTYEQYF. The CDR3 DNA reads TGTGCCAGCAGCTTGAATATAGGACATACCTACGAGCAGTACTTC.